The T cell receptor (beta chain) described here comes from a study of blood T cell repertoires in COVID-19. This clone occurred a few times. Other DNA variants within this sample encode the same CDR3. This CDR3 contains 12 residues. Looked up from germline, CDR1 is MNHEY and CDR2 is SVGAGI. Trimming took 5 bases from V and 1 from J, leaving 4 bases between them. Generated by immunoSEQ multiplex PCR, the TCRdb table keeps only in-frame clones and is missing some. The sample consists of some 270,000 clones, less than 95% of them appearing once. The source material was PBMCs or T cells enriched from blood (not recorded which). The clonotype comes from a middle-aged man who had been exposed to COVID-19. The chain employs TRBV6-5 and TRBJ2-3, with D uncertain. As DNA, the CDR3 is TGTGCCAGCAGTCGGGGCACAGATACGCAGTATTTT. Encoded protein: CASSRGTDTQYF.